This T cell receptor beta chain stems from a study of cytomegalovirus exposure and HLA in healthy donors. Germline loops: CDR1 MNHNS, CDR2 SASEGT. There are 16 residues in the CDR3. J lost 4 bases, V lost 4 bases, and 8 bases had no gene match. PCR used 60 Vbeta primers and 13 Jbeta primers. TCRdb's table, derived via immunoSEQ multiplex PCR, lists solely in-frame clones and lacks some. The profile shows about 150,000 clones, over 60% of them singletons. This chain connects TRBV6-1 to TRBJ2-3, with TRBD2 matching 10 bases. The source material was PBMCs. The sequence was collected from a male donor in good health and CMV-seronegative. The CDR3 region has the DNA TGTGCCAGCAGTGGAACATTAGCGGGGGGATCAGATACGCAGTATTTT. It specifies CASSGTLAGGSDTQYF.